The source of this T cell receptor beta chain is a study of PD-1 blockade in classical Hodgkin lymphoma. Overall study results and limits: When set against healthy donors, newly diagnosed patients were reported to show lower baseline TCR diversity. CD4+ TCR diversity, unlike CD8+, rose significantly by C4D1. Patients who initiated nivolumab within 1 year of ASCT were excluded. Similar baseline diversity was found in complete responders and newly diagnosed patients.

TCRdb's copy holds only in-frame clones and misses some; the assay was immunoSEQ multiplex PCR. The sample has some 100,000 clones, about nine tenths seen once; the top ten hold 2.8%. All patients experienced relapse after autologous stem cell transplantation, and brentuximab vedotin exposure was variable. With regard to this clone: The antigen is not known.

Germline V gene sequence: CDR1 MNHNS, CDR2 SASEGT. Trimming removed 6 bases at V and 4 bases at J, with 9 bases between. The CDR3 contains 12 residues. This clonotype originated in a human donor with classical Hodgkin lymphoma. The sample in question was peripheral blood mononuclear cells (PBMCs), obtained at baseline. The chain links TRBV6-1 to TRBJ1-1; D may be TRBD1 (5 bases). The CDR3 protein is CASRFGGTEAFF. The CDR3 region has the DNA TGTGCCAGCAGGTTCGGGGGCACTGAAGCTTTCTTT.